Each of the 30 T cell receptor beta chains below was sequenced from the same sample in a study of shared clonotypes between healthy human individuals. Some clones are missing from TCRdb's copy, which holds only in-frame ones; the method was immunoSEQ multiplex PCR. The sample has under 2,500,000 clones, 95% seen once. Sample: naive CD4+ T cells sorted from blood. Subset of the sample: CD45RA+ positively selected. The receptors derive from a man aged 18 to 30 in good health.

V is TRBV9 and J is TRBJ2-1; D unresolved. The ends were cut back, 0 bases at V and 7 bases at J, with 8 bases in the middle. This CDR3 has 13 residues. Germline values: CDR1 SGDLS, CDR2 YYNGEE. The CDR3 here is CASSVGNLNEQFF. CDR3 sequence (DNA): TGTGCCAGCAGCGTAGGGAATTTAAATGAGCAGTTCTTC.

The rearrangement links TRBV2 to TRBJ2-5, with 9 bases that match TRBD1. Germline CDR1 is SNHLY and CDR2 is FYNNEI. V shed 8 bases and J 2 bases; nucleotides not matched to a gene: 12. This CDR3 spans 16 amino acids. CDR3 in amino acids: CASEASTGGGQETQYF. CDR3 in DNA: TGTGCCAGCGAAGCCTCGACAGGGGGTGGTCAAGAGACCCAGTACTTC.

CDR3 DNA sequence: TGCAGTACTAGACAGGGGATTGCAGATACGCAGTATTTT. Translated, it gives CSTRQGIADTQYF. The chain has TRBV29-1 and TRBJ2-3, with 8 bases aligning to TRBD1. Germline lookup yields CDR1 SQVTM and CDR2 ANQGSEA. This CDR3 region has 13 residues.

The CDR3 sequence is CASSLQGDSNQPQHF. CDR3 DNA: TGTGCCAGCAGCTTACAGGGTGATAGCAATCAGCCCCAGCATTTT. V is TRBV7-6 and J is TRBJ1-5; weak D call: TRBD1 (5 bases). The V and J ends lost 2 bases and 0 bases respectively, with 8 bases between them. This CDR3 is built from 15 residues. Germline V gene sequence: CDR1 SGHVS, CDR2 FNYEAQ. Full variable domain (outside the CDR3, taken from reference TRBV7-6 and TRBJ1-5): GAGVSQSPRYKVTKRGQDVALRCDPISGHVSLYWYRQALGQGPEFLTYFNYEAQQDKSGLPNDRFSAERPEGSISTLTIQRTEQRDSAMYRCASSLQGDSNQPQHFGDGTRLSIL.

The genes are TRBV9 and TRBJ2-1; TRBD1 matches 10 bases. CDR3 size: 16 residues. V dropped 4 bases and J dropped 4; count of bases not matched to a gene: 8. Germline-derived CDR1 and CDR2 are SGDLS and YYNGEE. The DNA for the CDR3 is TGTGCCAGCAGCTCATCAAGGGACAGGGGTTACAATGAGCAGTTCTTC. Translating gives CASSSSRDRGYNEQFF.

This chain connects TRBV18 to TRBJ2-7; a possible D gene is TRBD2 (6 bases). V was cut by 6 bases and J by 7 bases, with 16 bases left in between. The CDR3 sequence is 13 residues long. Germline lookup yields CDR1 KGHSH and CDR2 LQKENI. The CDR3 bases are TGTGCCAGCTCGCCATCTGGGAGGTGGGAGCAGTACTTC. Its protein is CASSPSGRWEQYF.

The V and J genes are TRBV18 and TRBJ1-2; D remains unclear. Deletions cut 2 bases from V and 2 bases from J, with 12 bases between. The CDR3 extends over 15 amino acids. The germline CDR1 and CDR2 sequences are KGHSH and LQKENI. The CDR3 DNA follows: TGTGCCAGCTCACCAATGTACGAGAGAAACTATGGCTACACCTTC. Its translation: CASSPMYERNYGYTF.

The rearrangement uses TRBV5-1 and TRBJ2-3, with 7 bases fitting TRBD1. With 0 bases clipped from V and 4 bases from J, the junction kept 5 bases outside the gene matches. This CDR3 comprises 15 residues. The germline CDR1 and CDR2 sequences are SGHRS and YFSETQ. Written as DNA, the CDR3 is TGCGCCAGCAGCTTGGAGGGGACAGTACCAGATACGCAGTATTTT. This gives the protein CASSLEGTVPDTQYF.

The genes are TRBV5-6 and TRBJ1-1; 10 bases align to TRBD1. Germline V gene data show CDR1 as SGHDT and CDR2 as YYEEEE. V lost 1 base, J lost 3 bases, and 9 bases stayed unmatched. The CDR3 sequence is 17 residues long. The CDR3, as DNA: TGTGCCAGCAGCTTGCCCGGGACAGGGGTTGTAGACACTGAAGCTTTCTTT. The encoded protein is CASSLPGTGVVDTEAFF.

CDR3 in amino acids: CASSLGRDAEAFF. CDR3 bases: TGTGCCAGCAGCTTGGGGCGGGACGCTGAAGCTTTCTTT. The chain employs TRBV5-4 and TRBJ1-1, with D tentatively TRBD1 (5 bases). Germline V gene data show CDR1 as SGHNT and CDR2 as YYREEE (reference sequence). The V gene lost 0 bases and the J gene lost 6 bases, with 9 bases spanning the gap. The CDR3 runs 13 residues.

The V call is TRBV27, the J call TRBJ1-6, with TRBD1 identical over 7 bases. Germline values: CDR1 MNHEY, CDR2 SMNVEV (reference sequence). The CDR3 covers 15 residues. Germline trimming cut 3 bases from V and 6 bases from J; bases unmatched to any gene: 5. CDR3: CASSFRTGANSPLHF. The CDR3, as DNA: TGTGCCAGCAGTTTCCGGACAGGCGCTAATTCACCCCTCCACTTT.

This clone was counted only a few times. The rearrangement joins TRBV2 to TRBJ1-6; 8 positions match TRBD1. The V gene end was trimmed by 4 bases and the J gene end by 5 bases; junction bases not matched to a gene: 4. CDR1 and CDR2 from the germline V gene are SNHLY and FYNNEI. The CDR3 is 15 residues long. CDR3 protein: CASSGQGKDNSPLHF. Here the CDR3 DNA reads TGTGCCAGCAGTGGACAGGGGAAGGATAATTCACCCCTCCACTTT.

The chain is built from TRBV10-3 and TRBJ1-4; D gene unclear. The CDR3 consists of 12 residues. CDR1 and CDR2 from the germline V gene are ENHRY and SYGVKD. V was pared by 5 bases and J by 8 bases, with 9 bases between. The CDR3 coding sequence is TGTGCCATCAGTTCAGCCGCAGAAAAACTGTTTTTT. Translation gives CAISSAAEKLFF.

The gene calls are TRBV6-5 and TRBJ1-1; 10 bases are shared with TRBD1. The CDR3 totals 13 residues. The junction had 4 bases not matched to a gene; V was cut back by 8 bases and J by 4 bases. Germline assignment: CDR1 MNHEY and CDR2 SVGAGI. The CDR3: CASQGTGVTEAFF. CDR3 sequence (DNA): TGTGCCAGCCAGGGGACAGGGGTCACTGAAGCTTTCTTT.

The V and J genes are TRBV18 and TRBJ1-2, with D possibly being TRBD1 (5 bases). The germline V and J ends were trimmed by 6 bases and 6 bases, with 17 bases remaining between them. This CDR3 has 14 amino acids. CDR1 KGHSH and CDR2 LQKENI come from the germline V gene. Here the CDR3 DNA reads TGTGCCAGCTCGTCCTCTGGGGCCTCGAATGGCTACACCTTC. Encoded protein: CASSSSGASNGYTF.

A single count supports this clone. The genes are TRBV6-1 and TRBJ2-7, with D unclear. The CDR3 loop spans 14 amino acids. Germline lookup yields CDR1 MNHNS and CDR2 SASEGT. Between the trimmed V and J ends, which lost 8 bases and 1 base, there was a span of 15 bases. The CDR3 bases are TGTGCCAGCCTCTCACCCGTTAATTCCTACGAGCAGTACTTC. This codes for CASLSPVNSYEQYF.

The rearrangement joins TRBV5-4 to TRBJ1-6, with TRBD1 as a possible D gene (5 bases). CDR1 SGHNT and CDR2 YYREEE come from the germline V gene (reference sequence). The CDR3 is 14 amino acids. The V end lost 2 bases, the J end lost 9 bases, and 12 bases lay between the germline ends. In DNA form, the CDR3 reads TGTGCCAGCAGCTTAAAGGGGATGAGTTCACCCCTCCACTTT. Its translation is CASSLKGMSSPLHF. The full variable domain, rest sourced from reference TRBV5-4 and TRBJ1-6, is ETGVTQSPTHLIKTRGQQVTLRCSSQSGHNTVSWYQQALGQGPQFIFQYYREEENGRGNFPPRFSGLQFPNYSSELNVNALELDDSALYLCASSLKGMSSPLHFGNGTRLTVT.

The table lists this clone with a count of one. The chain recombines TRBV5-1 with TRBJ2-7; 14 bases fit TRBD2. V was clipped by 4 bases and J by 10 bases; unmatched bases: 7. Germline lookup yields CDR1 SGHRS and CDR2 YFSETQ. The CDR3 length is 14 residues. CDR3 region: CASSQTTSGGDQYF. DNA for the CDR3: TGCGCCAGCAGCCAAACGACTAGCGGGGGGGACCAGTACTTC.

The CDR3 here is CASSVRDGYGYTF. Here the CDR3 DNA reads TGTGCCAGCAGTGTGAGGGATGGGTATGGCTACACCTTC. V gene TRBV2 combines with J gene TRBJ1-2; D uncertain. The CDR3 is 13 amino acids. Germline CDR1 is SNHLY and CDR2 is FYNNEI. The germline V and J ends were trimmed by 4 bases and 5 bases, with 11 bases remaining between them.

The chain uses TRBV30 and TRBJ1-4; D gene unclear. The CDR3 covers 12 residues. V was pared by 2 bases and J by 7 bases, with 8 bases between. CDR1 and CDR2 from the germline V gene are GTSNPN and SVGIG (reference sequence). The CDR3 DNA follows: TGTGCCTGGAGTCATCAGACTGAAAAACTGTTTTTT. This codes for CAWSHQTEKLFF.

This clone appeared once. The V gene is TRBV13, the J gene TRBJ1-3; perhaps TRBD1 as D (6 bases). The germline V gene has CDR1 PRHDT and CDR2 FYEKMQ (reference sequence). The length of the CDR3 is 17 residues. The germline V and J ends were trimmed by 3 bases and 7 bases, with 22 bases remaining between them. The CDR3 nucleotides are TGTGCCAGCAGCTTTAGTCGGGGGGGCCGTCCGGGGAACACCATATATTTT. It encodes CASSFSRGGRPGNTIYF.

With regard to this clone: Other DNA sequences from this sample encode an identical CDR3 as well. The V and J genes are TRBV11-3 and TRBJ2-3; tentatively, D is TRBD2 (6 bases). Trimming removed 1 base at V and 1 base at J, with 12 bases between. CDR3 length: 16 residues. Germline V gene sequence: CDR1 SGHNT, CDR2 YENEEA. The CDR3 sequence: CASSLAGTGGTDTQYF. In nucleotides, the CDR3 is TGTGCCAGCAGCTTAGCAGGGACTGGGGGCACAGATACGCAGTATTTT. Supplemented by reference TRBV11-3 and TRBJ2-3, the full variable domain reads EAGVVQSPRYKIIEKKQPVAFWCNPISGHNTLYWYLQNLGQGPELLIRYENEEAVDDSQLPKDRFSAERLKGVDSTLKIQPAELGDSAVYLCASSLAGTGGTDTQYFGPGTRLTVL.

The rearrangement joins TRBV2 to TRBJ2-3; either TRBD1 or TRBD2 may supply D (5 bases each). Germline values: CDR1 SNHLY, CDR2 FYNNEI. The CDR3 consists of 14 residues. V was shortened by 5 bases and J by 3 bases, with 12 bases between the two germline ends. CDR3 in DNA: TGTGCCAGCAGTTCGTGGGGGATAACAGATACGCAGTATTTT. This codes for CASSSWGITDTQYF.

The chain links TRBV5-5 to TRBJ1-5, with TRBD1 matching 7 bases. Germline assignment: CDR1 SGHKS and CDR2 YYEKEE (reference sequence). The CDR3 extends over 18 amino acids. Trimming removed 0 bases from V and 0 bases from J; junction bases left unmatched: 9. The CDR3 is CASSLDRGGLYSNQPQHF. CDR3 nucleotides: TGTGCCAGCAGCTTGGACAGGGGAGGATTGTATAGCAATCAGCCCCAGCATTTT.

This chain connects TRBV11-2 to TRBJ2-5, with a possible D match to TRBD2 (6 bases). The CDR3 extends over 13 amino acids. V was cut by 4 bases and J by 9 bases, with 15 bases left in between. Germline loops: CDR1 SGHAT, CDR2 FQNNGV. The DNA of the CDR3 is TGTGCCAGCAGCTATCTAGCGCTGGTGGCCCAGTACTTC. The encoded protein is CASSYLALVAQYF.

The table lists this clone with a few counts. As DNA, the CDR3 is TGTGCCAGCAGCTTGCGGGGACAGGGGAAAACTGAAGCTTTCTTT. As protein: CASSLRGQGKTEAFF. V usage is TRBV7-9 and J usage is TRBJ1-1; TRBD1 agrees at 10 bases. CDR3 length: 15 residues. J gave up 5 bases and V 3 bases, and 6 bases lay outside the gene matches. The germline V gene has CDR1 SEHNR and CDR2 FQNEAQ (reference sequence). The variable domain in full, with the rest retrieved from reference TRBV7-9 and TRBJ1-1, is DTGVSQNPRHKITKRGQNVTFRCDPISEHNRLYWYRQTLGQGPEFLTYFQNEAQLEKSRLLSDRFSAERPKGSFSTLEIQRTEQGDSAMYLCASSLRGQGKTEAFFGQGTRLTVV.

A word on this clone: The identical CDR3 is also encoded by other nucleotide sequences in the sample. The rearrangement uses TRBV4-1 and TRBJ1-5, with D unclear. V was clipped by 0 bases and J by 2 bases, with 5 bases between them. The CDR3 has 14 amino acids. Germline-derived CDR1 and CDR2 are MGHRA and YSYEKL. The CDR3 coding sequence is TGCGCCAGCAGCCAAGACCCGGGCAATCAGCCCCAGCATTTT. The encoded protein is CASSQDPGNQPQHF.

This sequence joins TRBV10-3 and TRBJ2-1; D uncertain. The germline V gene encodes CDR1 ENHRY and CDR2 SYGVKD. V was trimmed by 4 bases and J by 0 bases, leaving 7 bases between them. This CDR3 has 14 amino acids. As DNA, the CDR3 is TGTGCCATCAGTGTTCAGAGCTCCTACAATGAGCAGTTCTTC. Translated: CAISVQSSYNEQFF.

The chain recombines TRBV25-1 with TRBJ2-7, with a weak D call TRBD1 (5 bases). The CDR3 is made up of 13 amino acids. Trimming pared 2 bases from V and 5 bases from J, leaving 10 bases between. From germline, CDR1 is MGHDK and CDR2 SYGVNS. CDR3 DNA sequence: TGTGCCAGCAGTGAACCAGGGCTACACGAGCAGTACTTC. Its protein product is CASSEPGLHEQYF.

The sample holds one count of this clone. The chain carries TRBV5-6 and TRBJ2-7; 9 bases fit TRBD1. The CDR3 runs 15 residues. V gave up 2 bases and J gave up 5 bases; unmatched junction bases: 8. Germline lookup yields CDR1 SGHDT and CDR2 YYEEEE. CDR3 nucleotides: TGTGCCAGCAGCTTCTGGGACAGGGTATACCACGAGCAGTACTTC. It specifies CASSFWDRVYHEQYF. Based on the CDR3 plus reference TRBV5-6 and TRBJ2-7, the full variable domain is DAGVTQSPTHLIKTRGQQVTLRCSPKSGHDTVSWYQQALGQGPQFIFQYYEEEERQRGNFPDRFSGHQFPNYSSELNVNALLLGDSALYLCASSFWDRVYHEQYFGPGTRLTVT.